Listed below are T cell receptor beta chains from one sample, sequenced in a study of blood T cells in healthy people across ages. MiXCR was run by TCRdb on the 5' RACE reads, yielding one entry per CDR3 protein. Seen here are more than 450,000 distinct CDR3 sequences, around a quarter observed once, and the top ten hold 3% to 4%. This same sample was also part of a study on T cells of mothers and their children.

Sequencing was carried out using blood. Source of these receptors: a boy aged 2 to 10 in good health. Both conserved end residues are part of each CDR3. A D gene is named only where the DNA matches it firmly. Part of the rows lack a size; the others show once, few, many or a class for expanded clones.

cdr3_aa: CASSLPGGQTNEKLFF
cdr3_nt: TGTGCCAGCAGCCTCCCGGGTGGTCAAACTAATGAAAAACTGTTTTTT
v_call: TRBV6-6
clone_size: few
j_call: TRBJ1-4
d_call: -

cdr3_aa: CASSGSRVDEQYF
cdr3_nt: TGTGCCAGCAGTGGAAGCAGGGTAGACGAGCAGTACTTC
v_call: TRBV2
clone_size: -
j_call: TRBJ2-7
d_call: -

cdr3_aa: CASSLVSGAETQYF
cdr3_nt: TGTGCCAGCAGCTTAGTTTCAGGGGCAGAGACCCAGTACTTC
v_call: TRBV7-7
clone_size: few
j_call: TRBJ2-5
d_call: -

cdr3_aa: CASSPVAGGKTDTQYF
cdr3_nt: TGTGCCAGCAGCCCCGTAGCGGGAGGTAAAACAGATACGCAGTATTTT
v_call: TRBV7-2
clone_size: -
j_call: TRBJ2-3
d_call: TRBD2

cdr3_aa: CASGSIQGPNTGELFF
cdr3_nt: TGTGCCAGCGGCTCCATACAGGGACCGAACACCGGGGAGCTGTTTTTT
v_call: TRBV28
clone_size: -
j_call: TRBJ2-2
d_call: -

cdr3_aa: CATSSTFGQDGYTF
cdr3_nt: TGTGCCACCAGCAGTACATTCGGACAGGATGGCTACACCTTC
v_call: TRBV15
clone_size: -
j_call: TRBJ1-2
d_call: TRBD1

cdr3_aa: CASSPRAGGQETQYF
cdr3_nt: TGTGCCAGCAGCCCACGGGCCGGAGGCCAAGAGACCCAGTACTTC
v_call: TRBV5-4
clone_size: many
j_call: TRBJ2-5
d_call: -

cdr3_aa: CAISDRGAMDEQFF
cdr3_nt: TGTGCCATCAGTGACCGAGGGGCAATGGATGAGCAGTTCTTC
v_call: TRBV10-3
clone_size: -
j_call: TRBJ2-1
d_call: -

cdr3_aa: CSALLSHEQYF
cdr3_nt: TGCAGTGCTCTTTTAAGTCACGAGCAGTACTTC
v_call: TRBV20-1
clone_size: many
j_call: TRBJ2-7
d_call: -

cdr3_aa: CASTTNLELHYGYTF
cdr3_nt: TGTGCCAGCACCACGAACCTCGAACTTCACTATGGCTACACCTTC
v_call: TRBV7-2
clone_size: few
j_call: TRBJ1-2
d_call: -

cdr3_aa: CASSLQTSGLYEQYF
cdr3_nt: TGTGCCAGCAGTTTACAGACTAGCGGGTTGTACGAGCAGTACTTC
v_call: TRBV27
clone_size: -
j_call: TRBJ2-7
d_call: TRBD2

cdr3_aa: CSARRFRGGGTDTQYF
cdr3_nt: TGCAGTGCTAGGCGGTTCCGCGGAGGAGGCACAGATACGCAGTATTTT
v_call: TRBV20-1
clone_size: few
j_call: TRBJ2-3
d_call: -

cdr3_aa: CASSSGVAGEETQYF
cdr3_nt: TGCGCCAGCAGCTCGGGGGTAGCGGGGGAAGAGACCCAGTACTTC
v_call: TRBV5-1
clone_size: -
j_call: TRBJ2-5
d_call: TRBD2

cdr3_aa: CASSSQGGTDTQYF
cdr3_nt: TGTGCCAGCAGCAGTCAGGGGGGCACAGATACGCAGTATTTT
v_call: TRBV14
clone_size: -
j_call: TRBJ2-3
d_call: TRBD1

cdr3_aa: CASSYNGRGADTQYF
cdr3_nt: TGTGCCAGCAGCTACAACGGGAGAGGAGCAGATACGCAGTATTTT
v_call: TRBV7-9
clone_size: -
j_call: TRBJ2-3
d_call: -

cdr3_aa: CASSLALRSSGNTIYF
cdr3_nt: TGTGCCAGCAGTTTAGCGCTAAGGAGCTCTGGAAACACCATATATTTT
v_call: TRBV12-3/TRBV12-4
clone_size: few
j_call: TRBJ1-3
d_call: -

cdr3_aa: CASSYSDLTGELFF
cdr3_nt: TGTGCCAGCAGTTATAGCGATCTAACCGGGGAGCTGTTTTTT
v_call: TRBV6-5
clone_size: -
j_call: TRBJ2-2
d_call: -

cdr3_aa: CSASGTSGKGETQYF
cdr3_nt: TGCAGTGCTAGCGGGACTAGCGGGAAGGGGGAGACCCAGTACTTC
v_call: TRBV20-1
clone_size: -
j_call: TRBJ2-5
d_call: TRBD2

cdr3_aa: CASSYSGSKELFF
cdr3_nt: TGTGCCAGCAGTTACTCTGGGAGTAAGGAGCTGTTTTTT
v_call: TRBV6-5
clone_size: -
j_call: TRBJ2-2
d_call: -

cdr3_aa: CASSQDPLAGVFDTQYF
cdr3_nt: TGCGCCAGCAGCCAAGATCCGCTAGCGGGAGTTTTTGATACGCAGTATTTT
v_call: TRBV4-3
clone_size: -
j_call: TRBJ2-3
d_call: TRBD2

cdr3_aa: CASSLRLAGDYNEQFF
cdr3_nt: TGTGCCAGCAGCTTAAGACTAGCGGGGGACTACAATGAGCAGTTCTTC
v_call: TRBV9
clone_size: few
j_call: TRBJ2-1
d_call: TRBD2

cdr3_aa: CASSYSKTGRAVDEQFF
cdr3_nt: TGTGCCAGCAGTTACTCGAAGACAGGGAGAGCGGTAGATGAGCAGTTCTTC
v_call: TRBV6-2/TRBV6-3
clone_size: -
j_call: TRBJ2-1
d_call: TRBD1

cdr3_aa: CASSRSGADGDQPQHF
cdr3_nt: TGTGCCAGCAGCCGATCAGGGGCCGACGGCGATCAGCCCCAGCATTTT
v_call: TRBV6-1
clone_size: -
j_call: TRBJ1-5
d_call: -

cdr3_aa: CSARGLAGDAEQFF
cdr3_nt: TGCAGTGCTAGAGGGCTAGCGGGAGATGCTGAGCAGTTCTTC
v_call: TRBV20-1
clone_size: -
j_call: TRBJ2-1
d_call: TRBD2

cdr3_aa: CASSYSHQGTYEQYF
cdr3_nt: TGTGCCAGCAGTTACTCACATCAGGGAACCTACGAGCAGTACTTC
v_call: TRBV6-6
clone_size: many
j_call: TRBJ2-7
d_call: -

cdr3_aa: CASSQAGAPANYGYTF
cdr3_nt: TGCGCCAGCAGCCAAGCAGGGGCACCAGCTAACTATGGCTACACCTTC
v_call: TRBV4-1
clone_size: once
j_call: TRBJ1-2
d_call: -

cdr3_aa: CASSLERVGLYGYTF
cdr3_nt: TGTGCCAGCAGTTTAGAGAGGGTCGGACTATATGGCTACACCTTC
v_call: TRBV12-3/TRBV12-4
clone_size: few
j_call: TRBJ1-2
d_call: -

cdr3_aa: CASSADRGSEQFF
cdr3_nt: TGTGCCAGCAGCGCGGACAGGGGTAGTGAGCAGTTCTTC
v_call: TRBV7-7
clone_size: -
j_call: TRBJ2-1
d_call: TRBD1

cdr3_aa: CASSLEVSRDKNIQYF
cdr3_nt: TGTGCCAGCAGCCTCGAAGTGAGCAGGGACAAAAACATTCAGTACTTC
v_call: TRBV7-2
clone_size: -
j_call: TRBJ2-4
d_call: -

cdr3_aa: CASSVGLAGATQYF
cdr3_nt: TGTGCCAGCAGCGTAGGGCTAGCGGGGGCGACCCAGTACTTC
v_call: TRBV9
clone_size: few
j_call: TRBJ2-5
d_call: TRBD2

cdr3_aa: CASSFSVGTSTDTQYF
cdr3_nt: TGTGCCAGCAGCTTCTCCGTCGGGACTTCCACAGATACGCAGTATTTT
v_call: TRBV7-9
clone_size: few
j_call: TRBJ2-3
d_call: -

cdr3_aa: CSATRPTGSYGYTF
cdr3_nt: TGCAGTGCTACGCGACCTACAGGGAGCTATGGCTACACCTTC
v_call: TRBV20-1
clone_size: -
j_call: TRBJ1-2
d_call: -

cdr3_aa: CSGGDSYNEQFF
cdr3_nt: TGCAGCGGCGGGGACTCCTACAATGAGCAGTTCTTC
v_call: TRBV29-1
clone_size: -
j_call: TRBJ2-1
d_call: -